This is a list of T cell receptor beta chains from one sample in a study of T cell responses to AZD1222 COVID-19 vaccine. Using immunoSEQ multiplex PCR, the repertoire was profiled, and TCRdb retains in-frame clones only, with some absent. Of approximately 140,000 clones in the sample, 91% are singletons; the top ten hold 3.5% to 4%. This specimen was peripheral blood, taken 28 days after the second AZD1222 dose. These receptor sequences come from an adult who received the AZD1222 COVID-19 vaccine. Both conserved end residues are part of each CDR3. Each record gives: clone size, J gene, CDR3 length, V gene, D gene, CDR3 DNA, CDR3 protein. A D gene is named only where the DNA matches it firmly. Clone size, where shown, is once, few, many, or a class for clones that have expanded.

clone_size: NA; j_call: TRBJ2-7; cdr3_length: 15; v_call: TRBV6-6; d_call: TRBD2; cdr3_nt: TGTGCCAGCAGTTACTCGACTAGCGGGAGCTACGAGCAGTACTTC; cdr3_aa: CASSYSTSGSYEQYF
clone_size: NA; j_call: TRBJ1-2; cdr3_length: 15; v_call: TRBV4-3; d_call: TRBD1; cdr3_nt: TGCGCCAGCAGCCAAGTGACCCTGACAGGGACTGGCTACACCTTC; cdr3_aa: CASSQVTLTGTGYTF
clone_size: NA; j_call: TRBJ1-3; cdr3_length: 18; v_call: TRBV5-1; d_call: NA; cdr3_nt: TGCGCCAGCAGCCTACCTCCCTGGGCGGAAAGCGAGGGAAACACCATATATTTT; cdr3_aa: CASSLPPWAESEGNTIYF
clone_size: NA; j_call: TRBJ1-2; cdr3_length: 17; v_call: TRBV19; d_call: TRBD1; cdr3_nt: TGTGCCAGTAGTAAGGACAGGGGGAGCGGGAAGAACTATGGCTACACCTTC; cdr3_aa: CASSKDRGSGKNYGYTF
clone_size: once; j_call: TRBJ1-1; cdr3_length: 13; v_call: TRBV14; d_call: NA; cdr3_nt: TGTGCCAGCAGCCTTCGGGGGAACACTGAAGCTTTCTTT; cdr3_aa: CASSLRGNTEAFF
clone_size: NA; j_call: TRBJ1-5; cdr3_length: 14; v_call: TRBV10-3; d_call: NA; cdr3_nt: TGTGCCATCAGTGAGGTCAGGGCAGGGCAGCCCCAGCATTTT; cdr3_aa: CAISEVRAGQPQHF
clone_size: NA; j_call: TRBJ2-1; cdr3_length: 15; v_call: TRBV7-9; d_call: NA; cdr3_nt: TGTGCCAGCAGCTTCCCCCTAGTATCCTACAATGAGCAGTTCTTC; cdr3_aa: CASSFPLVSYNEQFF
clone_size: NA; j_call: TRBJ1-5; cdr3_length: 15; v_call: TRBV19; d_call: TRBD1; cdr3_nt: TGTGCCAGTAGCTCGGGACAGGGGGCATCTCAGCCCCAGCATTTT; cdr3_aa: CASSSGQGASQPQHF
clone_size: NA; j_call: TRBJ1-4; cdr3_length: 15; v_call: TRBV5-1; d_call: TRBD1; cdr3_nt: TGCGCCAGCAGCTTGGGGGACAGGGCCCACGAAAAACTGTTTTTT; cdr3_aa: CASSLGDRAHEKLFF
clone_size: NA; j_call: TRBJ1-6; cdr3_length: 14; v_call: TRBV6-6; d_call: TRBD1; cdr3_nt: TGTGCCAGCAGGATAGACAGGGGAGATTCACCCCTCCACTTT; cdr3_aa: CASRIDRGDSPLHF
clone_size: NA; j_call: TRBJ1-1; cdr3_length: 17; v_call: TRBV18; d_call: NA; cdr3_nt: TGTGCCAGCTCACCATCGCCGGAAGGGTTCATGAACACTGAAGCTTTCTTT; cdr3_aa: CASSPSPEGFMNTEAFF
clone_size: NA; j_call: TRBJ2-2; cdr3_length: 15; v_call: TRBV11-2; d_call: TRBD2; cdr3_nt: TGTGCCAGCAGCTTGAGCGGGATCAGCACCGGGGAGCTGTTTTTT; cdr3_aa: CASSLSGISTGELFF
clone_size: NA; j_call: TRBJ1-2; cdr3_length: 15; v_call: TRBV5-1; d_call: TRBD1; cdr3_nt: TGCGCCAGCAGCTTGGTTCAGGGGGAGAGAGATGGCTACACCTTC; cdr3_aa: CASSLVQGERDGYTF
clone_size: NA; j_call: TRBJ2-1; cdr3_length: 11; v_call: TRBV4-3; d_call: NA; cdr3_nt: TGCGCCAGCAGCAGGGGACTGGGGCAGTTCTTC; cdr3_aa: CASSRGLGQFF
clone_size: NA; j_call: TRBJ1-2; cdr3_length: 15; v_call: TRBV7-9; d_call: NA; cdr3_nt: TGTGCCAGCAGCCCTCAGGCCCAAGCTAACTATGGCTACACCTTC; cdr3_aa: CASSPQAQANYGYTF
clone_size: NA; j_call: TRBJ2-2; cdr3_length: 15; v_call: TRBV5-1; d_call: NA; cdr3_nt: TGCGCCAGCAGCTTGGTGTTGGACAACACCGGGGAGCTGTTTTTT; cdr3_aa: CASSLVLDNTGELFF
clone_size: NA; j_call: TRBJ2-2; cdr3_length: 15; v_call: TRBV27; d_call: TRBD2; cdr3_nt: TGTGCCAGCAGCTCCCGCGCGGCGGGAGGCGGGGAGCTGTTTTTT; cdr3_aa: CASSSRAAGGGELFF
clone_size: NA; j_call: TRBJ1-5; cdr3_length: 16; v_call: TRBV18; d_call: NA; cdr3_nt: TGTGCCAGCTCACCAGTGCGGGGGGCTAGCAATCAGCCCCAGCATTTT; cdr3_aa: CASSPVRGASNQPQHF
clone_size: NA; j_call: TRBJ2-7; cdr3_length: 16; v_call: TRBV5-1; d_call: NA; cdr3_nt: TGCGCCAGCAGCTCAAGTGTATGGGGGGCTGACTCCGAGCAGTACTTC; cdr3_aa: CASSSSVWGADSEQYF
clone_size: NA; j_call: TRBJ1-3; cdr3_length: 15; v_call: TRBV18; d_call: NA; cdr3_nt: TGTGCCAGCTCCCAGGGCCCGAGCTCTGGAAACACCATATATTTT; cdr3_aa: CASSQGPSSGNTIYF
clone_size: NA; j_call: TRBJ2-7; cdr3_length: 17; v_call: TRBV7-9; d_call: TRBD2; cdr3_nt: TGTGCCAGCAGCTTATTAGCTACCGGGACTAGGGCCTACGAGCAGTACTTC; cdr3_aa: CASSLLATGTRAYEQYF
clone_size: NA; j_call: TRBJ2-7; cdr3_length: 15; v_call: TRBV20-1; d_call: TRBD2; cdr3_nt: TGCAGTGCTAGTAGAGGCGGCGGGGGGCTCTACGAGCAGTACTTC; cdr3_aa: CSASRGGGGLYEQYF
clone_size: NA; j_call: TRBJ2-5; cdr3_length: 13; v_call: TRBV30; d_call: NA; cdr3_nt: TGTGCCTCCGTCCCCACCAGTGGGGGGACCCAGTACTTC; cdr3_aa: CASVPTSGGTQYF
clone_size: NA; j_call: TRBJ1-2; cdr3_length: 15; v_call: TRBV6-2/TRBV6-3; d_call: NA; cdr3_nt: TGTGCCAGCAGTTACTCTGGGGGCAGAGGCTATGGCTACACCTTC; cdr3_aa: CASSYSGGRGYGYTF
clone_size: NA; j_call: TRBJ2-3; cdr3_length: 15; v_call: TRBV30; d_call: TRBD2; cdr3_nt: TGTGCCTGGAGACGGACTAGCTCCCTCACAGATACGCAGTATTTT; cdr3_aa: CAWRRTSSLTDTQYF
clone_size: NA; j_call: TRBJ2-7; cdr3_length: 17; v_call: TRBV19; d_call: NA; cdr3_nt: TGTGCCAGTAGTATAGATACGTCATCCAGCCGCTCCTACGAGCAGTACTTC; cdr3_aa: CASSIDTSSSRSYEQYF
clone_size: NA; j_call: TRBJ2-3; cdr3_length: 20; v_call: TRBV24-1; d_call: TRBD2; cdr3_nt: TGTGCCACCAGTGACCAGACTAGCGGAGGGGACTTATCCCGCACAGATACGCAGTATTTT; cdr3_aa: CATSDQTSGGDLSRTDTQYF
clone_size: few; j_call: TRBJ2-5; cdr3_length: 15; v_call: TRBV9; d_call: NA; cdr3_nt: TGTGCCAGCAGCGTCTTAGAAGGGTCCCAAGAGACCCAGTACTTC; cdr3_aa: CASSVLEGSQETQYF
clone_size: NA; j_call: TRBJ2-3; cdr3_length: 15; v_call: TRBV4-2; d_call: NA; cdr3_nt: TGTGCCAGCAGCCAGCGGGGCTACCCCACAGATACGCAGTATTTT; cdr3_aa: CASSQRGYPTDTQYF
clone_size: NA; j_call: TRBJ1-5; cdr3_length: 17; v_call: TRBV7-2; d_call: NA; cdr3_nt: TGTGCCAGCAGCTCGAAGATGGGGGCGGGCGACAATCAGCCCCAGCATTTT; cdr3_aa: CASSSKMGAGDNQPQHF
clone_size: NA; j_call: TRBJ2-7; cdr3_length: 12; v_call: TRBV7-9; d_call: NA; cdr3_nt: TGTGCCAGCAGCGGATCGATCGGGGAGCAGTACTTC; cdr3_aa: CASSGSIGEQYF
clone_size: once; j_call: TRBJ2-1; cdr3_length: 15; v_call: TRBV6-5; d_call: NA; cdr3_nt: TGTGCCAGCAGCCGTGACAGAATCTCCTACAATGAGCAGTTCTTC; cdr3_aa: CASSRDRISYNEQFF
clone_size: NA; j_call: TRBJ1-1; cdr3_length: 12; v_call: TRBV27; d_call: TRBD1; cdr3_nt: TGTGCCAGCAGTTTTTGGAGGGGGCGAGCTTTCTTT; cdr3_aa: CASSFWRGRAFF
clone_size: NA; j_call: TRBJ1-1; cdr3_length: 15; v_call: TRBV18; d_call: NA; cdr3_nt: TGTGCCAGCTCACCAGGACAGCCCAACTCTAGAGACGCTTTCTTT; cdr3_aa: CASSPGQPNSRDAFF
clone_size: NA; j_call: TRBJ1-2; cdr3_length: 15; v_call: TRBV3-1/TRBV3-2; d_call: NA; cdr3_nt: TGTGCCAGCAGCCCTCTGGTACCGGCTAACTATGGCTACACCTTC; cdr3_aa: CASSPLVPANYGYTF
clone_size: once; j_call: TRBJ2-1; cdr3_length: 12; v_call: TRBV19; d_call: NA; cdr3_nt: TGTGCCAGTAGTATAGAGGGTAAGGAGCAGTTCTTC; cdr3_aa: CASSIEGKEQFF
clone_size: NA; j_call: TRBJ2-2; cdr3_length: 14; v_call: TRBV7-2; d_call: NA; cdr3_nt: TGTGCCAGCTCGGGACACAGGAACACCGGGGAGCTGTTTTTT; cdr3_aa: CASSGHRNTGELFF
clone_size: NA; j_call: TRBJ1-1; cdr3_length: 14; v_call: TRBV6-5; d_call: NA; cdr3_nt: TGTGCCAGCAGTTACTCGGGTAAGAACACTGAAGCTTTCTTT; cdr3_aa: CASSYSGKNTEAFF
clone_size: once; j_call: TRBJ2-7; cdr3_length: 15; v_call: TRBV11-3; d_call: NA; cdr3_nt: TGTGCCAGCAGCCAGAACCGGGTTAGGACCTACGAGCAGTACTTC; cdr3_aa: CASSQNRVRTYEQYF
clone_size: NA; j_call: TRBJ2-1; cdr3_length: 13; v_call: TRBV20-1; d_call: NA; cdr3_nt: TGCAGTGCTAGTTGGAGTTTAAACAATGAGCAGTTCTTC; cdr3_aa: CSASWSLNNEQFF
clone_size: once; j_call: TRBJ2-2; cdr3_length: 15; v_call: TRBV5-4; d_call: TRBD2; cdr3_nt: TGTGCCAGCAGCTTGGGACTAGCGGGAGCCGGGGAGCTGTTTTTT; cdr3_aa: CASSLGLAGAGELFF
clone_size: NA; j_call: TRBJ2-1; cdr3_length: 14; v_call: TRBV10-3; d_call: NA; cdr3_nt: TGTGCCATCAGTGTCGGGGGCAGATTTAATGAGCAGTTCTTC; cdr3_aa: CAISVGGRFNEQFF
clone_size: NA; j_call: TRBJ1-4; cdr3_length: 15; v_call: TRBV11-3; d_call: NA; cdr3_nt: TGTGCCAGCAGCGCGGGACGGATCGTTAATGAAAAACTGTTTTTT; cdr3_aa: CASSAGRIVNEKLFF
clone_size: NA; j_call: TRBJ2-2; cdr3_length: 13; v_call: TRBV5-1; d_call: NA; cdr3_nt: TGCGCCAGCAGCTCCCAGGGCACCGGGGAGCTGTTTTTT; cdr3_aa: CASSSQGTGELFF
clone_size: NA; j_call: TRBJ2-1; cdr3_length: 17; v_call: TRBV18; d_call: TRBD2; cdr3_nt: TGTGCCAGCTCACCACCGGGACTAGCGGAGCTATACAATGAGCAGTTCTTC; cdr3_aa: CASSPPGLAELYNEQFF
clone_size: once; j_call: TRBJ1-2; cdr3_length: 13; v_call: TRBV9; d_call: TRBD1; cdr3_nt: TGTGCCAGCGGTCGGACAGGGGACTATGGCTACACCTTC; cdr3_aa: CASGRTGDYGYTF
clone_size: NA; j_call: TRBJ1-2; cdr3_length: 13; v_call: TRBV5-1; d_call: NA; cdr3_nt: TGCGCCAGCAGAATGGTAGCGAACTATGGCTACACCTTC; cdr3_aa: CASRMVANYGYTF
clone_size: NA; j_call: TRBJ1-5; cdr3_length: 14; v_call: TRBV7-9; d_call: NA; cdr3_nt: TGTGCCAGCAGCGAGGCACAGGGATACCAGCCCCAGCATTTT; cdr3_aa: CASSEAQGYQPQHF
clone_size: NA; j_call: TRBJ1-5; cdr3_length: 14; v_call: TRBV12-5; d_call: NA; cdr3_nt: TGTGCTAGTGGTTTAGGCAATGAGGACGAGCCCCAGCATTTT; cdr3_aa: CASGLGNEDEPQHF
clone_size: NA; j_call: TRBJ1-2; cdr3_length: 16; v_call: TRBV30; d_call: NA; cdr3_nt: TGTGCCTGGAGTCTTGGGGCGGGGCATCAGAGCAATGGCTACACCTTC; cdr3_aa: CAWSLGAGHQSNGYTF
clone_size: NA; j_call: TRBJ2-7; cdr3_length: 16; v_call: TRBV15; d_call: NA; cdr3_nt: TGTGCCACCAGCAGAGCCTCGGGGGTGGGGCTGGGGGAGCAGTACTTC; cdr3_aa: CATSRASGVGLGEQYF
clone_size: NA; j_call: TRBJ2-5; cdr3_length: 17; v_call: TRBV27; d_call: NA; cdr3_nt: TGTGCCAGCAGTTTAAGGTGGTTGGGAAGTCAGGGGGAGACCCAGTACTTC; cdr3_aa: CASSLRWLGSQGETQYF